This section outlines one T cell receptor beta chain sequence together with its context. Its cognate antigen is unknown. These data come from a study of T cell responses to AZD1222 COVID-19 vaccine. Whole-study findings and limits: Two AZD1222 doses significantly raised spike-specific TCR breadth and depth over controls. Just a handful of AZD1222 recipients tested seropositive at baseline. Per reports, nearly half of all spike-specific TCRs target regions that are unmutated in variants. Clonal diversity was possibly underestimated, and the donors were mostly white British, with more females.

Data came from immunoSEQ multiplex PCR; TCRdb stores just in-frame clones and leaves some out. The sample has about 120,000 clones; around nine tenths are singletons. This receptor was obtained from an adult who received the AZD1222 COVID-19 vaccine. Sequenced here: peripheral blood, sampled 28 days after the second AZD1222 dose.

In DNA form, the CDR3 reads TGTGCCAGCAGCCGCGATGAGGGACAGGGGGTCGCAGCGAGAGATACGCAGTATTTT. Translating gives CASSRDEGQGVAARDTQYF. The chain uses TRBV9 and TRBJ2-3; 11 bases align to TRBD1. After removal of 4 bases from V and 5 bases from J, the junction contained 18 bases not matched to a gene. Germline-derived CDR1 and CDR2 are SGDLS and YYNGEE. The CDR3 length is 19 residues.